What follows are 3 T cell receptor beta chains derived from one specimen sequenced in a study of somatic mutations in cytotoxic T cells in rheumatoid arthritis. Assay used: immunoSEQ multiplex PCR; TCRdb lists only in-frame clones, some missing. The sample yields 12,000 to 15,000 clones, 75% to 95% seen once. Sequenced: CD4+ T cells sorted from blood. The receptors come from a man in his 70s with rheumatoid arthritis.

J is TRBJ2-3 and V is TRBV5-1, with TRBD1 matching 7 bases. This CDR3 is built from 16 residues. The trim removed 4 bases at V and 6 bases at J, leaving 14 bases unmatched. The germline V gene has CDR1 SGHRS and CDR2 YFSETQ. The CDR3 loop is CASSGASGTAKDTQYF. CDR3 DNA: TGCGCCAGCAGCGGGGCCTCCGGGACAGCTAAGGATACGCAGTATTTT.

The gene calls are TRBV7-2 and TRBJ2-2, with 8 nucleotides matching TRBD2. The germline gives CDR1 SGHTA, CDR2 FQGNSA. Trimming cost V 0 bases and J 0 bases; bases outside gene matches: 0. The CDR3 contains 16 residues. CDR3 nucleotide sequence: TGTGCCAGCAGCTTAGCAGCGGGGGCGAACACCGGGGAGCTGTTTTTT. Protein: CASSLAAGANTGELFF.

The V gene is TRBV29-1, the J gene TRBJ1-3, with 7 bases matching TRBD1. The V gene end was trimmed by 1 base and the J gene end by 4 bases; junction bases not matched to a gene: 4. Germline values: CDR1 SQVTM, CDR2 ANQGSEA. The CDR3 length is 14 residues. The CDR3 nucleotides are TGCAGCGTTGAAGTGACAGGGAGGGGAAACACCATATATTTT. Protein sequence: CSVEVTGRGNTIYF.